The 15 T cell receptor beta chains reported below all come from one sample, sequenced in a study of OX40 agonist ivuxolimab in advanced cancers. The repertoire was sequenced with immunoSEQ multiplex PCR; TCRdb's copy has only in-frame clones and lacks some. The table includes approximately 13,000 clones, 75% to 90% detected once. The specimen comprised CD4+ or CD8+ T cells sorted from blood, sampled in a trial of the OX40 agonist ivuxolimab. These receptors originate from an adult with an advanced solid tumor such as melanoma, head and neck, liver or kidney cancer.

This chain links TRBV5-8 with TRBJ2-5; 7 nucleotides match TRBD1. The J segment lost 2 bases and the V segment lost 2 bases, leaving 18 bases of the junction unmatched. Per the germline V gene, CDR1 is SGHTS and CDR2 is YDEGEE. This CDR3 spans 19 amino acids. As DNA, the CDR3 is TGTGCCAGCAGCTTATTAGGTAGGGGGCCAGAACTTCCGCAAGAGACCCAGTACTTC. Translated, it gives CASSLLGRGPELPQETQYF.

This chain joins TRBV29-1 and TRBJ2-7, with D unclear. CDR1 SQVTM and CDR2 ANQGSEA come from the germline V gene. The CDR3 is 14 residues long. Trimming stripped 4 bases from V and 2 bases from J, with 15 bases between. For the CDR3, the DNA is TGCAGCGTTGTTTTCCCGGCTATAACCTACGAGCAGTACTTC. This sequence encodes CSVVFPAITYEQYF.

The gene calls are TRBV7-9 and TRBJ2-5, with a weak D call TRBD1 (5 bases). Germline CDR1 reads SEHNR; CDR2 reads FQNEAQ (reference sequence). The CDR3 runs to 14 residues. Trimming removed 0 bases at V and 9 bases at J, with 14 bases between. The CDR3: CASSLAGQGMAQYF. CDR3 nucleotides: TGTGCCAGCAGCTTAGCGGGGCAGGGTATGGCCCAGTACTTC.

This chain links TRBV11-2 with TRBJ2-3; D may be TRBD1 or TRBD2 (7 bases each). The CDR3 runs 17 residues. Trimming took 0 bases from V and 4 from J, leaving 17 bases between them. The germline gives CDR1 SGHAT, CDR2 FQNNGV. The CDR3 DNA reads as TGTGCCAGCAGCTTAGAACGTGGCAGGGGGAGGGCAGATACGCAGTATTTT. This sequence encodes CASSLERGRGRADTQYF. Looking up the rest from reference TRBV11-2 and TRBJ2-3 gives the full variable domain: EAGVAQSPRYKIIEKRQSVAFWCNPISGHATLYWYQQILGQGPKLLIQFQNNGVVDDSQLPKDRFSAERLKGVDSTLKIQPAKLEDSAVYLCASSLERGRGRADTQYFGPGTRLTVL.

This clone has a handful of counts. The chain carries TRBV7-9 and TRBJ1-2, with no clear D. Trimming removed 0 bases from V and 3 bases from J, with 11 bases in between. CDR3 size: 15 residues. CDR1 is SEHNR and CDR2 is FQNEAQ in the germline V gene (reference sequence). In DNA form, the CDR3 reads TGTGCCAGCAGCTTAGCCCCATCGATCGACTATGGCTACACCTTC. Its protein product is CASSLAPSIDYGYTF.

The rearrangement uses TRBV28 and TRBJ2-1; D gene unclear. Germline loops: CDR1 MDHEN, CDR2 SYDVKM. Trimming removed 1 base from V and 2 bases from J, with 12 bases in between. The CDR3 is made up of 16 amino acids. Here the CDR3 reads CASSLFGTSTYNEQFF. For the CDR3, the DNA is TGTGCCAGCAGTTTATTCGGCACATCTACCTACAATGAGCAGTTCTTC.

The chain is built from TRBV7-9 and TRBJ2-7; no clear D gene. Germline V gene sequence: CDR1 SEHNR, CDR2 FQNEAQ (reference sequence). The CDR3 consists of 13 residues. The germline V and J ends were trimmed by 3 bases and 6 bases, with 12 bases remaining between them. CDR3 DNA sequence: TGTGCCAGCAGCTTCCCGGCGTCTTTCGAGCAGTACTTC. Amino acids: CASSFPASFEQYF.

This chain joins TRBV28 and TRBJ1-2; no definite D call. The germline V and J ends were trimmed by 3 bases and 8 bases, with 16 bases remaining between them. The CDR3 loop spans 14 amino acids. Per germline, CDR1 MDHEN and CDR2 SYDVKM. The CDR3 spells CASSFTEQWEGYTF. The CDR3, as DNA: TGTGCCAGCAGTTTTACAGAACAATGGGAGGGCTACACCTTC.

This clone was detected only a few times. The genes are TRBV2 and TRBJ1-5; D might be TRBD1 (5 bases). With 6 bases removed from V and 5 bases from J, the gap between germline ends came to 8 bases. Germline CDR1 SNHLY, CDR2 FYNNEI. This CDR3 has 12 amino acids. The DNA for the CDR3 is TGTGCCAGCAGGGGGCTGGATCAGCCCCAGCATTTT. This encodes CASRGLDQPQHF.

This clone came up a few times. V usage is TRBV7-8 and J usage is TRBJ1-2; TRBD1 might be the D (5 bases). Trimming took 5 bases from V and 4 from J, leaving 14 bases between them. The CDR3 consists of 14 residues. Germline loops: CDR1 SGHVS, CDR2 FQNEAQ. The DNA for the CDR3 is TGTGCCAGCAGCGCAAACGCCGGGACCTATGGCTACACCTTC. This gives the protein CASSANAGTYGYTF.

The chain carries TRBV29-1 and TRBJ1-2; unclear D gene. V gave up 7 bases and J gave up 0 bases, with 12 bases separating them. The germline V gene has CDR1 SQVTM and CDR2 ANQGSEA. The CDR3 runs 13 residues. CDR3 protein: CSAYDRTNYGYTF. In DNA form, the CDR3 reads TGCAGCGCCTACGACCGGACTAACTATGGCTACACCTTC. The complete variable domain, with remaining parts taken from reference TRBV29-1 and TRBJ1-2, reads SAVISQKPSRDICQRGTSLTIQCQVDSQVTMMFWYRQQPGQSLTLIATANQGSEATYESGFVIDKFPISRPNLTFSTLTVSNMSPEDSSIYLCSAYDRTNYGYTFGSGTRLTVV.

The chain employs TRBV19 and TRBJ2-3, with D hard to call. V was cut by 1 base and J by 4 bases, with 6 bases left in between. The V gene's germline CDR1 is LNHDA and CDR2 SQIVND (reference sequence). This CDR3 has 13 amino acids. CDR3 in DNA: TGTGCCAGTAGTATAGTTCCCCCAGATACGCAGTATTTT. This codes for CASSIVPPDTQYF.

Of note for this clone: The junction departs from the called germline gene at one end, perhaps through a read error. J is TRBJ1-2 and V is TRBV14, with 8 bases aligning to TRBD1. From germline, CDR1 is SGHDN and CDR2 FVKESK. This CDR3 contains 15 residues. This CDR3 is CASSQDSRGRFGYTF. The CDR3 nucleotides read TGTGCCAGCAGTCAAGATAGCAGGGGGCGGTTTGGCTACACCTTC.

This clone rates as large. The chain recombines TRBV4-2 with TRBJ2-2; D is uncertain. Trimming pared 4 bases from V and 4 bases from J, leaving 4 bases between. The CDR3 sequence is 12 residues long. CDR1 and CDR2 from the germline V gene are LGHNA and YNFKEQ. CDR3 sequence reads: CASSPPTGELFF. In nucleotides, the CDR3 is TGTGCCAGCAGCCCCCCCACCGGGGAGCTGTTTTTT.

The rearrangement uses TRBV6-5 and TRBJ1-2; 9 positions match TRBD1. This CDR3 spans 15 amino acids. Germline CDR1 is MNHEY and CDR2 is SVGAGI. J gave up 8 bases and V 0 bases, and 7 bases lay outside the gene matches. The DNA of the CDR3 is TGTGCCAGCAGTTACTCGAAGGGGACAGGGAGAGGCTACACCTTC. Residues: CASSYSKGTGRGYTF.